The source of this T cell receptor beta chain is a study of early T cells in non-severe SARS-CoV-2 infection. Study overall: Sequencing of bulk RNA from unsorted whole blood was done, without chain pairing. Study-wide results and caveats: A preference for anti-spike CD8 responses marked VDJdb matching, which missed private and CD4 specificities.

This clonotype was detected many times. Its specificity is not known. Unique molecular identifiers were added to individual cDNA molecules. TCRdb reprocessed the 5' RACE reads with MiXCR, giving one entry per CDR3 protein. The table includes 55,000 to 75,000 distinct CDR3 sequences, under 13% detected once. Per germline, CDR1 MGHRA and CDR2 YSYEKL. Between the trimmed V and J ends, which lost 4 bases and 4 bases, there was a span of 14 bases. CDR3 length: 14 amino acids. J is TRBJ2-7 and V is TRBV4-1; no reliable D call. This receptor was obtained from an adult who was a healthcare worker with PCR-confirmed SARS-CoV-2 infection or an uninfected control (not recorded which). The specimen sequenced was whole blood. The CDR3 protein is CASSLSSTSYEQYF. CDR3 DNA sequence: TGCGCCAGCAGCCTTAGCAGTACCTCTTACGAGCAGTACTTC.